This entry describes one TCR beta chain. These data originate in a study of blood T cell repertoires in COVID-19. The germline V gene has CDR1 SEHNR and CDR2 FQNEAQ (reference sequence). V dropped 5 bases and J dropped 3 bases, with 16 bases sitting between them. CDR3 length equals 15 residues. Per the authors' pipeline: Amplification with reference gene primers provided the estimates of nucleated cell counts. TCRdb keeps only in-frame clones here, not all; method: immunoSEQ multiplex PCR. D and trimming come from the DNA, and the V and J calls and clone size come from that table. There are about 76,000 clones in the sample; 80% to 90% occur only once, and 5.8% lies in the top ten.

The receptor was derived from a man aged 45-65 years with active COVID-19. V and J are TRBV7-9 and TRBJ2-5; TRBD1 is a possible D gene (6 bases). The source material was peripheral blood. The CDR3 sequence: CASSHPRAGEETQYF. CDR3 DNA sequence: TGTGCCAGCAGCCACCCCCGGGCAGGGGAAGAGACCCAGTACTTC.